Below, one T cell receptor beta chain is given with its context. The data were taken from a study of blood T cell repertoires in COVID-19. In the study overall: Italy, Spain and the United States were the sources of the convalescent and acute COVID-19 samples.

Authors' processing steps: Estimation of nucleated cell counts was performed using reference gene primer amplification. Profiling relied on immunoSEQ multiplex PCR, and the TCRdb table lists in-frame clones only, not all of them. The DNA was the basis for D and trimming; V, J and clone size are from that table. The sample includes about 36,000 clones, about 82% of them seen just once. V was shortened by 2 bases and J by 1 base, with 9 bases between the two germline ends. CDR1 is MNHEY and CDR2 is SVGEGT in the germline V gene. The CDR3 consists of 14 residues. This clonotype was obtained from a human donor in a cohort sampled during active COVID-19. The rearrangement links TRBV6-2 or TRBV6-3 to TRBJ2-7; D not resolved. Material for sequencing was peripheral blood. As DNA, the CDR3 is TGTGCCAGCAGTTACGCCGGGTGGTCCTACGAGCAGTACTTC. Its translation is CASSYAGWSYEQYF.